Listed here are 28 T cell receptor beta chains from one sample, sequenced in a study of CD8+ T cells in alopecia areata. Following extraction, RNA underwent reverse transcription to cDNA, which served as the sequencing template. Sequenced by immunoSEQ multiplex PCR; TCRdb stores in-frame clones only, minus some. Of 130,000 to 150,000 clones listed, about 47% are singletons. The input for sequencing was CD4+ T cells sorted from blood, taken at week 0. The origin of the receptors is a human donor with alopecia areata.

The rearrangement joins TRBV5-1 to TRBJ2-1; D is possibly TRBD1 (5 bases). This CDR3 has 15 residues. The V end was cut by 1 base, the J end by 8 bases, with 16 bases between. Per germline, CDR1 SGHRS and CDR2 YFSETQ. This chain's CDR3 is CASSLQGAHLDEQFF. CDR3 nucleotide sequence: TGCGCCAGCAGCTTGCAGGGCGCCCATCTAGATGAGCAGTTCTTC.

This chain connects TRBV30 to TRBJ1-2; D is uncertain. V was trimmed by 5 bases and J by 8 bases, leaving 18 bases between them. The CDR3 covers 13 residues. Germline V CDR1 and CDR2: GTSNPN, SVGIG (reference sequence). The CDR3 sequence: CAWGVGDLGGYTF. Written as DNA, the CDR3 is TGTGCCTGGGGAGTCGGGGATCTCGGGGGCTACACCTTC.

The chain links TRBV5-1 to TRBJ2-5; 13 nucleotides match TRBD2. The CDR3 is made up of 14 amino acids. Trimming removed 4 bases from V and 5 bases from J; junction bases left unmatched: 2. Germline assignment: CDR1 SGHRS and CDR2 YFSETQ. CDR3 amino acids: CASSGGLAGETQYF. In DNA form, the CDR3 reads TGCGCCAGCAGCGGGGGACTAGCGGGGGAGACCCAGTACTTC.

This clone has only one observation. The chain joins TRBV27 to TRBJ2-2; D is perhaps TRBD2 (6 bases). Germline V gene sequence: CDR1 MNHEY, CDR2 SMNVEV (reference sequence). There are 15 residues in the CDR3. The germline V and J ends were trimmed by 4 bases and 6 bases, with 15 bases remaining between them. The CDR3 spells CASSSRLDVAGELFF. CDR3 coding DNA: TGTGCCAGCAGTTCACGACTAGATGTAGCCGGGGAGCTGTTTTTT.

This clone was seen a handful of times. V and J are TRBV7-8 and TRBJ1-5; D is unresolved. V was cut by 4 bases and J by 1 base, with 2 bases left in between. This CDR3 region has 12 residues. Per germline, CDR1 SGHVS and CDR2 FQNEAQ. The CDR3 reads CASSWSNQPQHF. DNA of the CDR3: TGTGCCAGCAGCTGGAGCAATCAGCCCCAGCATTTT.

The V gene is TRBV28, the J gene TRBJ2-3, with D perhaps being TRBD1 or TRBD2 (7 bases each). Germline V lookup: CDR1 MDHEN, CDR2 SYDVKM. Trimming left V 8 bases short and J 5 bases short, with 17 bases between. This CDR3 is 14 amino acids long. The CDR3 coding sequence is TGTGCCAGCTGGGAGGGGGCAGTGAGAGATACGCAGTATTTT. Translating it yields CASWEGAVRDTQYF.

This clone was picked up a small number of times. The chain uses TRBV29-1 and TRBJ2-7; 8 bases align to TRBD2. The trim removed 6 bases at V and 6 bases at J, leaving 16 bases unmatched. Germline CDR1 reads SQVTM; CDR2 reads ANQGSEA. The CDR3 has 15 residues. The CDR3 DNA reads TGCAGCGTCCAAAACCCGGCGAGCGGGAGCTTCGAGCAGTACTTC. Translation: CSVQNPASGSFEQYF.

This clone appeared a few times. The V and J genes are TRBV30 and TRBJ2-5; TRBD1 matches at 7 bases. The V segment lost 0 bases and the J segment 2 bases; nucleotides outside the gene matches: 3. CDR1 and CDR2 (germline): GTSNPN, SVGIG (reference sequence). This CDR3 region has 14 residues. The CDR3 reads CAWSVGTAQETQYF. The CDR3 region has the DNA TGTGCCTGGAGTGTGGGGACAGCGCAAGAGACCCAGTACTTC.

The V gene is TRBV4-1, the J gene TRBJ2-7, with D unclear. The CDR3 contains 15 residues. In germline, CDR1 is MGHRA, CDR2 YSYEKL. The germline V and J ends were trimmed by 3 bases and 4 bases, with 16 bases remaining between them. CDR3 in DNA: TGCGCCAGCAGCCATGACCGAGGACGGATGTACGAGCAGTACTTC. Encoded protein: CASSHDRGRMYEQYF.

This clone was counted once. The chain joins TRBV7-2 to TRBJ2-7; 10 bases agree with TRBD1. Trimming cost V 5 bases and J 1 base; bases outside gene matches: 8. This CDR3 region has 16 residues. From germline, CDR1 is SGHTA and CDR2 FQGNSA. The DNA of the CDR3 is TGTGCCAGCAGCCCCACTTCGGGACAGGGGTCCTACGAGCAGTACTTC. As protein: CASSPTSGQGSYEQYF.

This clone has a handful of counts. CDR3 residues: CATSTPGADEQFF. DNA of the CDR3: TGTGCCACCAGCACTCCTGGGGCCGATGAGCAGTTCTTC. The chain carries TRBV15 and TRBJ2-1; D possibly corresponds to TRBD1 (5 bases). Trimming took off 4 bases at V and 8 bases at J, with 12 bases between the two ends. The CDR3 contains 13 residues. Germline CDR1 and CDR2: LNHNV and YYDKDF (reference sequence).

V is TRBV18 and J is TRBJ2-7; 9 positions match TRBD1. V lost 6 bases, J lost 1 base, and 4 bases stayed unmatched. The CDR3 is 14 residues long. Germline V gene lookup returns CDR1 KGHSH and CDR2 LQKENI. CDR3 nucleotide sequence: TGTGCCAGCTCGGACAGGGGTGGATCCTACGAGCAGTACTTC. It specifies CASSDRGGSYEQYF.

The chain combines TRBV25-1 with TRBJ1-5, with D unclear. Trimming stripped 1 base from V and 5 bases from J, with 6 bases between. The length of the CDR3 is 13 residues. Germline V gene lookup returns CDR1 MGHDK and CDR2 SYGVNS. The CDR3 protein is CASSEFGDQPQHF. The CDR3 bases are TGTGCCAGCAGTGAATTCGGGGATCAGCCCCAGCATTTT.

The V and J genes are TRBV2 and TRBJ1-5; D is unresolved. The germline CDR1 and CDR2 sequences are SNHLY and FYNNEI. The CDR3 is 13 amino acids. Trimming shortened V by 5 bases and J by 4 bases, and 9 bases separated the two germline ends. CDR3 sequence: CASSPPTNQPQHF. The CDR3 DNA reads as TGTGCCAGCAGTCCCCCCACGAATCAGCCCCAGCATTTT.

This clone was seen only a few times. The chain has TRBV6-5 and TRBJ2-4; possible D gene TRBD2, 7 bases. The CDR3 runs 12 residues. V was trimmed by 6 bases and J by 9 bases, leaving 12 bases between them. Germline V gene data show CDR1 as MNHEY and CDR2 as SVGAGI. Written as DNA, the CDR3 is TGTGCCAGCAGAGAGGGGGGGGGCATTCAGTACTTC. It encodes CASREGGGIQYF.

CDR3 region: CASSRRANYGYTF. CDR3 DNA: TGCGCCAGCTCGAGGAGAGCTAACTATGGCTACACCTTC. The rearrangement links TRBV23-1 to TRBJ1-2; no reliable D call. TRBV23-1 is an ORF, with its function uncertain. V gave up 8 bases and J gave up 0 bases, with 10 bases separating them. This CDR3 region has 13 residues.

This clone was counted only a few times. The chain carries TRBV19 and TRBJ1-4; D is uncertain. V was pared by 8 bases and J by 8 bases, with 15 bases between. This CDR3 comprises 13 residues. CDR1 and CDR2 from the germline V gene are LNHDA and SQIVND (reference sequence). CDR3 sequence: CASRGRLYEKLFF. In DNA, the CDR3 is TGTGCCAGTCGAGGGCGACTCTACGAAAAACTGTTTTTT.

V usage is TRBV30 and J usage is TRBJ1-5; D not resolved. Germline V gene lookup returns CDR1 GTSNPN and CDR2 SVGIG (reference sequence). The CDR3 has 13 residues. The ends were cut back, 0 bases at V and 2 bases at J, with 5 bases in the middle. This chain's CDR3 is CAWSVQRNQPQHF. The CDR3 DNA reads TGTGCCTGGAGTGTACAGCGCAATCAGCCCCAGCATTTT.

The J gene is TRBJ2-2, the V gene TRBV4-2; D unclear. Trimming pared 0 bases from V and 2 bases from J, leaving 10 bases between. Germline assignment: CDR1 LGHNA and CDR2 YNFKEQ. This CDR3 has 16 amino acids. CDR3 DNA: TGTGCCAGCAGCCAAGATGGGCACAGCAACACCGGGGAGCTGTTTTTT. Translating gives CASSQDGHSNTGELFF.

This clone occurred a few times. This CDR3 reads CAWRPHRRTGIWTGELFF. In DNA, the CDR3 is TGTGCCTGGAGGCCCCATCGAAGGACTGGAATTTGGACCGGGGAGCTGTTTTTT. The rearrangement joins TRBV30 to TRBJ2-2; D possibly corresponds to TRBD2 (5 bases). The CDR3 totals 18 residues. Trimming stripped 3 bases from V and 5 bases from J, with 25 bases between. Germline values: CDR1 GTSNPN, CDR2 SVGIG (reference sequence).

This chain links TRBV30 with TRBJ2-2; possible D gene TRBD2, 6 bases. With 5 bases removed from V and 7 bases from J, the gap between germline ends came to 11 bases. There are 12 residues in the CDR3. Per the germline V gene, CDR1 is GTSNPN and CDR2 is SVGIG (reference sequence). The CDR3 sequence is CAWALGGGELFF. CDR3 DNA: TGTGCCTGGGCTTTGGGAGGCGGGGAGCTGTTTTTT.

The chain joins TRBV5-1 to TRBJ2-1; possibly TRBD2 for D (6 bases). Trimming removed 2 bases from V and 4 bases from J, with 13 bases in between. Germline V lookup: CDR1 SGHRS, CDR2 YFSETQ. CDR3 length equals 15 residues. The CDR3 region is CASSLGGMVYNEQFF. The CDR3 DNA reads as TGCGCCAGCAGCTTAGGCGGGATGGTATACAATGAGCAGTTCTTC.

V and J are TRBV4-3 and TRBJ2-1; 10 bases map to TRBD2. Germline V gene lookup returns CDR1 LGHNA and CDR2 YSLEER. CDR3 length equals 17 residues. Losses at the gene ends were 0 bases for V and 8 bases for J; bases not matched to a gene: 10. The CDR3 DNA follows: TGCGCCAGCAGCCAAGATTGGGCTAGCGGGAGTGGCTATGAGCAGTTCTTC. It yields the protein CASSQDWASGSGYEQFF.

This clone appeared a few times. V usage is TRBV14 and J usage is TRBJ2-7; no clear D gene. The CDR3 length is 16 residues. V was clipped by 1 base and J by 5 bases, with 18 bases between them. CDR1 is SGHDN, CDR2 FVKESK, per germline. This CDR3 is CASSQAGVRPRHEQYF. The CDR3 DNA follows: TGTGCCAGCAGCCAAGCGGGTGTCCGCCCCCGGCACGAGCAGTACTTC.

V is TRBV7-2 and J is TRBJ2-3, with D unclear. Trimming pared 5 bases from V and 4 bases from J, leaving 10 bases between. Germline-derived CDR1 and CDR2 are SGHTA and FQGNSA. This CDR3 has 13 amino acids. DNA of the CDR3: TGTGCCAGCAGCGCTCGGAGAGCAGATACGCAGTATTTT. It codes for CASSARRADTQYF.

This clone was seen a few times. The rearrangement links TRBV7-9 to TRBJ2-5; possible D gene TRBD2, 5 bases. The length of the CDR3 is 13 residues. Germline CDR1 SEHNR, CDR2 FQNEAQ (reference sequence). The V end was cut by 3 bases, the J end by 2 bases, with 7 bases between. CDR3 DNA: TGTGCCAGCAGCTTCGGAGGTCAAGAGACCCAGTACTTC. Protein product: CASSFGGQETQYF.

The rearrangement joins TRBV9 to TRBJ2-1; D is uncertain. V was cut by 0 bases and J by 3 bases, with 7 bases left in between. This CDR3 contains 14 residues. The germline gives CDR1 SGDLS, CDR2 YYNGEE. The CDR3 DNA sequence: TGTGCCAGCAGCGTAGCTCCCGACTACAATGAGCAGTTCTTC. The encoded protein is CASSVAPDYNEQFF.

The rearrangement links TRBV19 to TRBJ1-3; D gene unclear. This CDR3 has 15 residues. V was clipped by 1 base and J by 1 base, with 8 bases between them. Germline CDR1 LNHDA, CDR2 SQIVND (reference sequence). CDR3 amino acids: CASSIGRSSGNTIYF. The CDR3 DNA is TGTGCCAGTAGTATAGGGCGGTCGTCTGGAAACACCATATATTTT.